The rows below give T cell receptor beta chains drawn from one sample of a study of T cell responses to AZD1222 COVID-19 vaccine. Method: immunoSEQ multiplex PCR; TCRdb's copy keeps in-frame clones and lacks some. The sample yields tens of thousands of clones, 60% to 85% seen once. The sequencing here drew on peripheral blood, taken on day 0 of AZD1222 vaccination. These receptors all come from an adult in good health. CDR3s include the opening cysteine and the closing phenylalanine or tryptophan. The order of the fields is CDR3 protein, CDR3 DNA, V gene, clone size, J gene, D gene. The D gene is left open where the match is weak. Only part of the rows carry a size: once, few, many, or a class if the clone is expanded.

cdr3_aa: CASSPRDPGQETQYF
cdr3_nt: TGTGCCAGTAGTCCCCGGGACCCCGGCCAAGAGACCCAGTACTTC
v_call: TRBV19
clone_size: .
j_call: TRBJ2-5
d_call: .

cdr3_aa: CASSTATPGYYEQYF
cdr3_nt: TGCGCCAGCAGCACGGCCACGCCCGGATACTACGAGCAGTACTTC
v_call: TRBV5-1
clone_size: .
j_call: TRBJ2-7
d_call: .

cdr3_aa: CASSVNRGGGRTDTQYF
cdr3_nt: TGTGCCAGCAGCGTAAACCGGGGGGGCGGAAGAACAGATACGCAGTATTTT
v_call: TRBV9
clone_size: .
j_call: TRBJ2-3
d_call: TRBD2

cdr3_aa: CASSETGPYGYTF
cdr3_nt: TGTGCCAGCAGTGAGACAGGGCCCTATGGCTACACCTTC
v_call: TRBV6-1
clone_size: .
j_call: TRBJ1-2
d_call: TRBD1

cdr3_aa: CASSQDLTNQPQHF
cdr3_nt: TGCGCCAGCAGCCAAGATTTGACAAATCAGCCCCAGCATTTT
v_call: TRBV4-3
clone_size: .
j_call: TRBJ1-5
d_call: .

cdr3_aa: CASSVGQGETYTF
cdr3_nt: TGTGCCAGCAGCGTAGGACAGGGGGAGACCTACACCTTC
v_call: TRBV9
clone_size: .
j_call: TRBJ1-2
d_call: TRBD1

cdr3_aa: CASSTDRGHNSPLHF
cdr3_nt: TGTGCCAGTAGTACCGACAGGGGGCATAATTCACCCCTCCACTTT
v_call: TRBV19
clone_size: .
j_call: TRBJ1-6
d_call: TRBD1

cdr3_aa: CASSIQTGSYGYTF
cdr3_nt: TGTGCCAGTAGTATCCAGACAGGCTCCTATGGCTACACCTTC
v_call: TRBV19
clone_size: .
j_call: TRBJ1-2
d_call: .

cdr3_aa: CASSLIRAPQPQHF
cdr3_nt: TGTGCCAGCAGTTTAATAAGGGCTCCTCAGCCCCAGCATTTT
v_call: TRBV28
clone_size: once
j_call: TRBJ1-5
d_call: .

cdr3_aa: CASSIDRGGEAFF
cdr3_nt: TGTGCCAGCAGCATAGACAGGGGGGGTGAAGCTTTCTTT
v_call: TRBV7-8
clone_size: .
j_call: TRBJ1-1
d_call: TRBD1

cdr3_aa: CASRWGAGYGYTF
cdr3_nt: TGTGCCAGCAGATGGGGCGCGGGCTATGGCTACACCTTC
v_call: TRBV6-5
clone_size: .
j_call: TRBJ1-2
d_call: .

cdr3_aa: CASSLAGTGGSEKLFF
cdr3_nt: TGTGCCAGCAGCTTGGCCGGGACAGGGGGCAGTGAAAAACTGTTTTTT
v_call: TRBV5-4
clone_size: .
j_call: TRBJ1-4
d_call: TRBD1

cdr3_aa: CASSRTGGRNYGYTF
cdr3_nt: TGCGCCAGCAGCCGTACAGGGGGCCGGAACTATGGCTACACCTTC
v_call: TRBV5-1
clone_size: .
j_call: TRBJ1-2
d_call: TRBD1

cdr3_aa: CASSNRDRFYNEKLFF
cdr3_nt: TGTGCCAGTAGCAACCGGGACAGGTTCTATAATGAAAAACTGTTTTTT
v_call: TRBV19
clone_size: .
j_call: TRBJ1-4
d_call: TRBD1

cdr3_aa: CASSLWAGSLNTEAFF
cdr3_nt: TGTGCCAGCAGCTTATGGGCAGGGAGTTTGAACACTGAAGCTTTCTTT
v_call: TRBV7-2
clone_size: .
j_call: TRBJ1-1
d_call: .

cdr3_aa: CASSPRQGMNIQYF
cdr3_nt: TGTGCCAGCTCACCCCGACAGGGGATGAACATTCAGTACTTC
v_call: TRBV18
clone_size: .
j_call: TRBJ2-4
d_call: TRBD1